This is a list of T cell receptor beta chains from one sample in a study of technical replicates of blood from a handful of donors. Using immunoSEQ multiplex PCR, the repertoire was profiled, and TCRdb retains in-frame clones only, with some absent. Among 90,000 to 100,000 clones listed, about 95% were seen once. Material: T cells isolated from PBMCs. Receptors were obtained from a human donor in good health. CDR3s include the opening cysteine and the closing phenylalanine or tryptophan. D genes are given only for firm matches. Size tells how often a clone was seen (once, few, many) or the class of an expanded clone, and some rows leave it out.

clone_size j_call d_call v_call cdr3_nt cdr3_aa
NA TRBJ2-2 NA TRBV11-3 TGTGCCAGCAGCTTTAGGTCAGGCGGGACCGGGGAGCTGTTTTTT CASSFRSGGTGELFF
NA TRBJ1-2 TRBD1 TRBV2 TGTGCCAGCAGTGGGGACAGCCTCTATGGCTACACCTTC CASSGDSLYGYTF
NA TRBJ1-5 NA TRBV6-6 TGTGCCAGCAGTTACTGGGACACCAATCAGCCCCAGCATTTT CASSYWDTNQPQHF
NA TRBJ2-2 NA TRBV4-3 TGCGCCAGCGGGCACTCGTACGATTACACCGGGGAGCTGTTTTTT CASGHSYDYTGELFF
NA TRBJ1-3 NA TRBV7-9 TGTGCCAGCAGCTTCTCGCGGGAGCGGAACACCATATATTTT CASSFSRERNTIYF
NA TRBJ2-5 TRBD2 TRBV7-8 TGTGCCAGCAGCTTAGCTCTGACTAGCGGACCGTACCAAGAGACCCAGTACTTC CASSLALTSGPYQETQYF
NA TRBJ2-3 NA TRBV9 TGTGCCAGCAGCGTAGCTATATATAGCACAGATACGCAGTATTTT CASSVAIYSTDTQYF
NA TRBJ1-5 TRBD1 TRBV6-5 TGTGCCAGCAGGACAGGGGGGGGTCAGCCCCAGCATTTT CASRTGGGQPQHF
NA TRBJ1-2 NA TRBV6-1 TGTGCCAGCAGTGAATGGGGAGGTGACTATGGCTACACCTTC CASSEWGGDYGYTF
NA TRBJ2-1 NA TRBV5-1 TGCGCCAGCAGCTTGGGCGGTGTGTACTCCTACAATGAGCAGTTCTTC CASSLGGVYSYNEQFF
NA TRBJ1-4 NA TRBV19 TGTGCCAGTAGTTACCAGGTTGCTCTCGCAACTAATGAAAAACTGTTTTTT CASSYQVALATNEKLFF
NA TRBJ1-1 NA TRBV7-8 TGTGCCAGCAGCTTGGTTACGGGTAGAACTGAAGCTTTCTTT CASSLVTGRTEAFF
NA TRBJ1-4 TRBD1 TRBV30 TGTGCCTGGAGTGTAGGAACAGGGGGCGGAAAACTGTTTTTT CAWSVGTGGGKLFF
once TRBJ2-3 NA TRBV5-6 TGTGCCAGCAGCTTGTTAGGTCAGCGAAGCCTCCTAGATACGCAGTATTTT CASSLLGQRSLLDTQYF
NA TRBJ2-2 NA TRBV10-1 TGCGCCCGACTCATGAACACCGGGGAGCTGTTTTTT CARLMNTGELFF
NA TRBJ2-1 TRBD2 TRBV27 TGTGCCAGCGGGCTAGCGGGAGGTGGCGATGAGCAGTTCTTC CASGLAGGGDEQFF
NA TRBJ2-5 NA TRBV7-3 TGTGCCAGCAGCTTAACAGGGGGAATGGAGACCCAGTACTTC CASSLTGGMETQYF
NA TRBJ1-1 TRBD1 TRBV27 TGTGCCAGCAGAGAGCAGGACAGGGGATCCGAGGCTGAAGCTTTCTTT CASREQDRGSEAEAFF
NA TRBJ1-4 NA TRBV15 TGTGCCACCAGAGATAGTACAGGGTTCTACCTTGAAAAACTGTTTTTT CATRDSTGFYLEKLFF
NA TRBJ2-2 NA TRBV9 TGTGCCAGCAGCGTAGACGAGGGCAGTTCCGACACCGGGGAGCTGTTTTTT CASSVDEGSSDTGELFF
NA TRBJ2-1 TRBD1 TRBV12-5 TGTGCTAGTGGATTGGACAGGGGGCTCTTAAGTGAGCAGTTCTTC CASGLDRGLLSEQFF
NA TRBJ1-3 TRBD1 TRBV5-8 TGTGCCAGCAGCTTGGTATTTGACAGGGTTGGAAACACCATATATTTT CASSLVFDRVGNTIYF
NA TRBJ1-5 NA TRBV7-2 TGTGCCAGCAGGAGCGGGATTAGCAATCAGCCCCAGCATTTT CASRSGISNQPQHF
once TRBJ1-1 NA TRBV28 TGTGCCAGCAGGGGCAGGGGCACAGTCGGCACTGAAGCTTTCTTT CASRGRGTVGTEAFF
NA TRBJ2-2 TRBD2 TRBV19 TGTGCCAGTAGTACCCTCGGGACTAGCGGGAGGGTCGGCACCGGGGAGCTGTTTTTT CASSTLGTSGRVGTGELFF
once TRBJ1-1 NA TRBV6-5 TGTGCCAGCAGTTACTCGAGGGTAAGGGAGGTGGCTTTCTTT CASSYSRVREVAFF
NA TRBJ2-3 NA TRBV13 TGTGCCAGCACTAGGACAGATTTAATGGGCACAGATACGCAGTATTTT CASTRTDLMGTDTQYF
NA TRBJ1-4 NA TRBV9 TGTGCCAGCAGCGTAGGCCCCCAGGGTGGGGAAAAACTGTTTTTT CASSVGPQGGEKLFF
few TRBJ1-1 NA TRBV9 TGTGCCAGCAGCGTAGTGGGGCAGAACGAAGCTTTCTTT CASSVVGQNEAFF
NA TRBJ1-1 NA TRBV7-3 TGTGCCAGCAGCTTAAACGCAGGGTTCACTGAAGCTTTCTTT CASSLNAGFTEAFF
NA TRBJ1-2 NA TRBV28 TGTGCCAGCAGTTTATCCTTCGGTAGCTATGGCTACACCTTC CASSLSFGSYGYTF
once TRBJ1-5 TRBD1 TRBV2 TGTGCCAGCAGTGAAGCGCCTGGGACAGGGTCGTGGAGTGGCAATCAGCCCCAGCATTTT CASSEAPGTGSWSGNQPQHF
NA TRBJ1-3 NA TRBV14 TGTGCCAGCAGCCAACAAGGGGGACGTGGAAACACCATATATTTT CASSQQGGRGNTIYF
few TRBJ2-2 NA TRBV7-6 TGTGCCAGCAGCTTAGATGGCTTATCCACCGGGGAGCTGTTTTTT CASSLDGLSTGELFF
NA TRBJ1-1 NA TRBV9 TGTGCCAGCAGTCTGGACGGGGAAGGGACTGAAGCTTTCTTT CASSLDGEGTEAFF
NA TRBJ2-3 NA TRBV9 TGTGCCAGCAGCGGTCGAGTTAGCGGAGATACGCAGTATTTT CASSGRVSGDTQYF
NA TRBJ2-1 TRBD2 TRBV7-9 TGTGCCAGCAGCTTACTCGCTAGCGGGAGTTCTCGTGAGCAGTTCTTC CASSLLASGSSREQFF
NA TRBJ2-5 NA TRBV18 TGTGCCAGCTCACAGAGACAGGCAATGACCCAGTACTTC CASSQRQAMTQYF
NA TRBJ2-7 TRBD1 TRBV18 TGTGCCAGCTCGCCCGGGACAGGAGCCTACGAGCAGTACTTC CASSPGTGAYEQYF
NA TRBJ2-7 NA TRBV11-3 TGTGCCAGCAGCTTAGCGGGAGCCTCCTACGAGCAGTACTTC CASSLAGASYEQYF
NA TRBJ2-1 TRBD2 TRBV10-1 TGCGCCAGCAGTGAGGGGTCTGGCGGGAGAGAGAATGAGCAGTTCTTC CASSEGSGGRENEQFF
NA TRBJ1-1 NA TRBV9 TGTGCCAGCAGCCCAGGGTGGGTGAACACTGAAGCTTTCTTT CASSPGWVNTEAFF
NA TRBJ1-3 NA TRBV19 TGTGCCAGTAGTATAAGTGGAGTAAGAGAGCCTGGAAACACCATATATTTT CASSISGVREPGNTIYF
NA TRBJ2-7 NA TRBV5-1 TGCGCCAGCAGCTTGCCTAGCGACGGCGAGCAGTACTTC CASSLPSDGEQYF
NA TRBJ2-7 TRBD2 TRBV6-5 TGTGCCAGCATCAAGGTAGCGGGAGGCAACTGGGAGCAGTACTTC CASIKVAGGNWEQYF
NA TRBJ1-1 NA TRBV2 TGTGCCAGCAAATTTCGTTTCGCTGAAGCTTTCTTT CASKFRFAEAFF
NA TRBJ2-1 TRBD2 TRBV28 TGTGCCAGCAGTAACCGGGACTATTCCTACAATGAGCAGTTCTTC CASSNRDYSYNEQFF
NA TRBJ2-3 TRBD1 TRBV5-6 TGTGCCAGCAGCTTGGAGGGACAGGGTATCACAGATACGCAGTATTTT CASSLEGQGITDTQYF
NA TRBJ2-7 TRBD1 TRBV7-2 TGTGCCAGCAGCCATCCGGGACAGGGTTACGAGCAGTACTTC CASSHPGQGYEQYF
NA TRBJ2-3 TRBD2 TRBV7-2 TGTGCCAGCAGCTTAGTAGGACTAGCTACAGATACGCAGTATTTT CASSLVGLATDTQYF
NA TRBJ2-3 NA TRBV27 TGTGCCAGCAGTCTCACAGGGCATAGTAAAACAGATACGCAGTATTTT CASSLTGHSKTDTQYF
NA TRBJ1-1 TRBD1 TRBV29-1 TGCAGTACCCGTCAGGGGGCAGGCACTGAAGCTTTCTTT CSTRQGAGTEAFF
NA TRBJ2-3 NA TRBV5-1 TGCGCCAGCAGCTTGGCGGTTCCCACAGATACGCAGTATTTT CASSLAVPTDTQYF
NA TRBJ1-1 NA TRBV7-9 TGTGCCAGCAGGCGGGCGGAGCAGAACACTGAAGCTTTCTTT CASRRAEQNTEAFF
NA TRBJ2-7 TRBD1 TRBV10-2 TGCGCCAGCCGACAGGGGGATTCCTACGAGCAGTACTTC CASRQGDSYEQYF
NA TRBJ1-5 NA TRBV5-5 TGTGCCAGCGGGGAGGCAGGATATAGCAATCAGCCCCAGCATTTT CASGEAGYSNQPQHF
NA TRBJ2-7 NA TRBV7-9 TGTGCCAGCAGCTTACCCGGGAGAATTCTCCACGAGCAGTACTTC CASSLPGRILHEQYF